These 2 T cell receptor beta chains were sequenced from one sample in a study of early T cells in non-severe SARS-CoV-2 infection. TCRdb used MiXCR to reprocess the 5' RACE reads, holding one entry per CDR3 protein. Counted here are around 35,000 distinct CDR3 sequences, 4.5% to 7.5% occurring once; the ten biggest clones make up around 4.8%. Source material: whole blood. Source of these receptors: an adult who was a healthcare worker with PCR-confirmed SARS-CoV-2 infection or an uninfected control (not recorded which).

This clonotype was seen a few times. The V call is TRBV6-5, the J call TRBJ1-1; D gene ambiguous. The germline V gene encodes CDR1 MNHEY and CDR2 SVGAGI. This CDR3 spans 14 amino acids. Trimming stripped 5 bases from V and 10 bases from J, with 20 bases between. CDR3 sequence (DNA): TGTGCCAGCAGTCAACTGCCTACTATTCTGGGAGCTTTCTTT. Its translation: CASSQLPTILGAFF.

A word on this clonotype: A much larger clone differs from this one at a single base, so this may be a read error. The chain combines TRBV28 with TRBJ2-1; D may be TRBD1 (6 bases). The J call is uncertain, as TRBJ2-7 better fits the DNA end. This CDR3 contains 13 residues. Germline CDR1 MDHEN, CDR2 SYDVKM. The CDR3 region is CASQTGPYNEQYF. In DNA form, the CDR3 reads TGTGCCAGCCAGACAGGTCCCTACAATGAGCAGTACTTC.